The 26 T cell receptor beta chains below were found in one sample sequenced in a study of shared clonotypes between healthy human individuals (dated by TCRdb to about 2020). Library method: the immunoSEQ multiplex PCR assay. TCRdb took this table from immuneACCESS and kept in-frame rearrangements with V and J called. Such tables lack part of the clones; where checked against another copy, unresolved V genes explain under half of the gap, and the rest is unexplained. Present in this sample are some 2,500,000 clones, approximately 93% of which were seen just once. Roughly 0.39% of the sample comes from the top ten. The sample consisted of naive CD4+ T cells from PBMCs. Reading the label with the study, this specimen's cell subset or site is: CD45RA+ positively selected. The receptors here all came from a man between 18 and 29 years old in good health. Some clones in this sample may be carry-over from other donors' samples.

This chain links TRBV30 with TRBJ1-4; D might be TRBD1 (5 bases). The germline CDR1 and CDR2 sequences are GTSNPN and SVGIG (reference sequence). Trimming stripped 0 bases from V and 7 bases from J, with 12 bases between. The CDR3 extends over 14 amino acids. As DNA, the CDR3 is TGTGCCTGGAGTGTAGGGCAGGGCTTTGAAAAACTGTTTTTT. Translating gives CAWSVGQGFEKLFF.

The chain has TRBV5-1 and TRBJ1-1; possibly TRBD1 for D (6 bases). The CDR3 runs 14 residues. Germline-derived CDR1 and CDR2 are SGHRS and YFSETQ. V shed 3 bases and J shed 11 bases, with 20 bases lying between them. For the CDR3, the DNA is TGCGCCAGCAGCTCCACCCACAGGGCGGTAGAGGCTTTCTTT. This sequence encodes CASSSTHRAVEAFF.

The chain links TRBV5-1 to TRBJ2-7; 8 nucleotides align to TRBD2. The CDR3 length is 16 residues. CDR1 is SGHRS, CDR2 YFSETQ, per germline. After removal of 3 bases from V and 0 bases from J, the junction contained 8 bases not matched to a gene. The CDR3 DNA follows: TGCGCCAGCAGCTCACGGACTAGCCGAAGCTCCTACGAGCAGTACTTC. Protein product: CASSSRTSRSSYEQYF. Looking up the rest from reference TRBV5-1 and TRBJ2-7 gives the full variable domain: KAGVTQTPRYLIKTRGQQVTLSCSPISGHRSVSWYQQTPGQGLQFLFEYFSETQRNKGNFPGRFSGRQFSNSRSEMNVSTLELGDSALYLCASSSRTSRSSYEQYFGPGTRLTVT.

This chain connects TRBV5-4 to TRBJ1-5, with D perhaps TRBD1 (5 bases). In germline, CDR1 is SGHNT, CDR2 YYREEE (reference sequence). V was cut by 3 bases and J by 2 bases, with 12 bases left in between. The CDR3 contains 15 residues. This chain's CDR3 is CASSWGGGGNQPQHF. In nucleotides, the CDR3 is TGTGCCAGCAGCTGGGGGGGAGGGGGCAATCAGCCCCAGCATTTT.

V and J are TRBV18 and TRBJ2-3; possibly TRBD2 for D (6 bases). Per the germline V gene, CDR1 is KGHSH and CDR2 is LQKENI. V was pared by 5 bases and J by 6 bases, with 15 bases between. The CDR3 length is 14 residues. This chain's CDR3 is CASSSDAGTDTQYF. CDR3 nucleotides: TGTGCCAGCTCATCGGACGCAGGGACTGATACGCAGTATTTT.

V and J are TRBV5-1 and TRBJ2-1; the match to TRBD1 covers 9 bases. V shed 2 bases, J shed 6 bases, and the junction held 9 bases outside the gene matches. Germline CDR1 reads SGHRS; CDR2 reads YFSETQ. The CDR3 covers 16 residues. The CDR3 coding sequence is TGCGCCAGCAGCTTCCCGGGACAGGGCTACGGCAATGAGCAGTTCTTC. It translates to CASSFPGQGYGNEQFF.

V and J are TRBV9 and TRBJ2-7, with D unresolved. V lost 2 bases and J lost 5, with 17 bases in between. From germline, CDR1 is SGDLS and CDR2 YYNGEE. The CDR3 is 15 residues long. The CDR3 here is CASSVAGASFDEQYF. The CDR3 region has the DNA TGTGCCAGCAGCGTGGCCGGAGCCAGTTTCGACGAGCAGTACTTC.

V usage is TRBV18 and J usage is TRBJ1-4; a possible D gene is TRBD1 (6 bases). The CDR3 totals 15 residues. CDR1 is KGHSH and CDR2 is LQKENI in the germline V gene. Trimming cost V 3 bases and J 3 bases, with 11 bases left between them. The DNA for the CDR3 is TGTGCCAGCTCACCGTCAGGGGCGGCTAATGAAAAACTGTTTTTT. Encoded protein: CASSPSGAANEKLFF.

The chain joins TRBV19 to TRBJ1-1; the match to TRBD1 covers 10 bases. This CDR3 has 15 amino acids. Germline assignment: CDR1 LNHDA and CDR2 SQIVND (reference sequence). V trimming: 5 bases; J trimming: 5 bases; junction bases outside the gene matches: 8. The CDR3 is CASSRGQGGWTEAFF. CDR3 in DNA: TGTGCCAGTAGTCGAGGACAGGGGGGATGGACTGAAGCTTTCTTT.

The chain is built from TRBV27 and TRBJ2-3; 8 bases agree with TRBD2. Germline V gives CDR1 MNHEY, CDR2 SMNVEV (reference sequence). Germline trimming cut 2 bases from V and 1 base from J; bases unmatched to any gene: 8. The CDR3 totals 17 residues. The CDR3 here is CASSLRSGGYGTDTQYF. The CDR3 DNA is TGTGCCAGCAGTTTACGGTCGGGGGGGTACGGCACAGATACGCAGTATTTT.

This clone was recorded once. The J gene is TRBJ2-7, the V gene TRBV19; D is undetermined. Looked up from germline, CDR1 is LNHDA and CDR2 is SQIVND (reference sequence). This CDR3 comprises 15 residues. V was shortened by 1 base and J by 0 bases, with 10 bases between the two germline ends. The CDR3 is CASSIVGTTSYEQYF. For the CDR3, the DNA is TGTGCCAGTAGTATAGTGGGTACAACCTCCTACGAGCAGTACTTC.

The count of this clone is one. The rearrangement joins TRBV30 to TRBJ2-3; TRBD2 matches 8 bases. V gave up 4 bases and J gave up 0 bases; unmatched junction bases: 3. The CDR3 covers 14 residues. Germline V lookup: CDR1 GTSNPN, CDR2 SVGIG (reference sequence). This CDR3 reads CAWKAGASTDTQYF. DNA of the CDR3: TGTGCCTGGAAAGCGGGGGCTAGCACAGATACGCAGTATTTT.

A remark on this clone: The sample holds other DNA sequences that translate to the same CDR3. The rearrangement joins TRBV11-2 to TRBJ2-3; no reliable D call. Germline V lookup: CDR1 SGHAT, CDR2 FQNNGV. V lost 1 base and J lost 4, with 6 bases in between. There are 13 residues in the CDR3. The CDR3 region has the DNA TGTGCCAGCAGCTTAGGTAGGGCAGATACGCAGTATTTT. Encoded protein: CASSLGRADTQYF. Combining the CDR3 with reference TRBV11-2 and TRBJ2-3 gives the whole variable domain EAGVAQSPRYKIIEKRQSVAFWCNPISGHATLYWYQQILGQGPKLLIQFQNNGVVDDSQLPKDRFSAERLKGVDSTLKIQPAKLEDSAVYLCASSLGRADTQYFGPGTRLTVL.

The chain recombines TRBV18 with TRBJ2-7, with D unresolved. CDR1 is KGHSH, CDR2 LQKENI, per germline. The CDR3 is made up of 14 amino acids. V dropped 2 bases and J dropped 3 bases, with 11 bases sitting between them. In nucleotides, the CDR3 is TGTGCCAGCTCACCAGGAAGCAAACTCTACGAGCAGTACTTC. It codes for CASSPGSKLYEQYF.

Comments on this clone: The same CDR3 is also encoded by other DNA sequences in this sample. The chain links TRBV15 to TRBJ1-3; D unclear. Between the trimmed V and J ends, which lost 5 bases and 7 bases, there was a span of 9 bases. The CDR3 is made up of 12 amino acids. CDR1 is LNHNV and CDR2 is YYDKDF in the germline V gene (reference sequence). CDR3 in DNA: TGTGCCACCAGCCCAACGGGGAACACCATATATTTT. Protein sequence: CATSPTGNTIYF.

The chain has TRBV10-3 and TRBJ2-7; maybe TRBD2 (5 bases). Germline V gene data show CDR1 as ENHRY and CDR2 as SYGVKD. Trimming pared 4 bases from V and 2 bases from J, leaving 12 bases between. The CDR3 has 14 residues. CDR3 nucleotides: TGTGCCATCAGTGGCGTTAGCGACACCTACGAGCAGTACTTC. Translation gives CAISGVSDTYEQYF.

The DNA for the CDR3 is TGTGCCAGCAGCCGCGAACAGGTTGGCGGGGAGCTGTTTTTT. Translating it yields CASSREQVGGELFF. J is TRBJ2-2 and V is TRBV28, with TRBD1 as a possible D gene (5 bases). The CDR3 is 14 residues long. The V end was cut by 6 bases, the J end by 7 bases, with 15 bases between. CDR1 is MDHEN and CDR2 is SYDVKM in the germline V gene.

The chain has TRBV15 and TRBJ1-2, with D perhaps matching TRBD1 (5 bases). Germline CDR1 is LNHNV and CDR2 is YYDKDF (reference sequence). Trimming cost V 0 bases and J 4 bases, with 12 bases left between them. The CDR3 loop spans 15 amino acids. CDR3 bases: TGTGCCACCAGCAGAGAAGGATCAGGGATCTATGGCTACACCTTC. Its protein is CATSREGSGIYGYTF.

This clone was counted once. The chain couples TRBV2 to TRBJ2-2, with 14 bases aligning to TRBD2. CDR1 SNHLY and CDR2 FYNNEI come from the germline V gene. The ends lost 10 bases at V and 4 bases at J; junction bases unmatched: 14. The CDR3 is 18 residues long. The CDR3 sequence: CAMTGGLAGVGRTGELFF. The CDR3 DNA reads TGTGCCATGACAGGGGGACTAGCGGGAGTCGGGCGCACCGGGGAGCTGTTTTTT.

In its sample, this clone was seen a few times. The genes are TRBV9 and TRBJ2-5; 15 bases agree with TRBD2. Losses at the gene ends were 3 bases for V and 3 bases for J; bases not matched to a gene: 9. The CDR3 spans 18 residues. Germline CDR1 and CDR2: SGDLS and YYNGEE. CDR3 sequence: CASSAGGTSGRKKETQYF. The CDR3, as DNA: TGTGCCAGCAGCGCCGGCGGGACTAGCGGGAGGAAAAAAGAGACCCAGTACTTC.

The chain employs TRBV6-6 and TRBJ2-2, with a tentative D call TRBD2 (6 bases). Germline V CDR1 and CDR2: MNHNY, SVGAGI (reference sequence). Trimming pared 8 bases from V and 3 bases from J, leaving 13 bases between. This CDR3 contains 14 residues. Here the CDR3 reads CASSTRLDTGELFF. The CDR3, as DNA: TGTGCCAGCTCGACTAGATTGGACACCGGGGAGCTGTTTTTT.

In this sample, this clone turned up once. The CDR3 DNA reads TGCGCCAGCAGAAGTGGGGTGGGTACCTACGAGCAGTACTTC. It yields the protein CASRSGVGTYEQYF. V is TRBV5-1 and J is TRBJ2-7; D is uncertain. The germline V and J ends were trimmed by 5 bases and 2 bases, with 14 bases remaining between them. Germline V gives CDR1 SGHRS, CDR2 YFSETQ. This CDR3 is 14 amino acids long.

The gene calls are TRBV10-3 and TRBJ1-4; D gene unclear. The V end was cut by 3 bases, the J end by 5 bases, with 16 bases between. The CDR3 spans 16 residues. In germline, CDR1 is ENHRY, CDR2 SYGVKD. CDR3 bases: TGTGCCATCAGTGACCCTTCGACGGCTACGAATGAAAAACTGTTTTTT. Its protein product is CAISDPSTATNEKLFF.

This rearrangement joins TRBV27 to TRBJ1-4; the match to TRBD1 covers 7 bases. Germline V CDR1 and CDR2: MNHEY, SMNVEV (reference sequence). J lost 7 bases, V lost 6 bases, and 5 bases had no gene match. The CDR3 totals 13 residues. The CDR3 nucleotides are TGTGCCAGCAGCCAGGGGGTTTTTGAAAAACTGTTTTTT. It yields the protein CASSQGVFEKLFF. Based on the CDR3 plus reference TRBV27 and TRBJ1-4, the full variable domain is EAQVTQNPRYLITVTGKKLTVTCSQNMNHEYMSWYRQDPGLGLRQIYYSMNVEVTDKGDVPEGYKVSRKEKRNFPLILESPSPNQTSLYFCASSQGVFEKLFFGSGTQLSVL.

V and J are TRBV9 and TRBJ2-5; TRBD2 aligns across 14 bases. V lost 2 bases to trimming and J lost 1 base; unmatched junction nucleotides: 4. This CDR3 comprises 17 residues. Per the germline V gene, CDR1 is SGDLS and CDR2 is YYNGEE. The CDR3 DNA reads TGTGCCAGCAGCGTGGGACTAGCGGGAGAGCTCCAAGAGACCCAGTACTTC. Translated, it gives CASSVGLAGELQETQYF.

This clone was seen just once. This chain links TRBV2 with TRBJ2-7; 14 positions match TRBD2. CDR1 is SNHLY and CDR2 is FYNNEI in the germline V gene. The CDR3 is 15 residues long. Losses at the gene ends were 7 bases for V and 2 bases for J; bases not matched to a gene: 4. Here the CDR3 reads CASKGLAGAAYEQYF. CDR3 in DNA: TGTGCCAGCAAGGGACTAGCGGGAGCCGCCTACGAGCAGTACTTC.